Given below is one T cell receptor beta chain in context. Germline CDR1 KGHSH, CDR2 LQKENI. The CDR3 sequence is 16 residues long. The ends were cut back, 2 bases at V and 0 bases at J, with 11 bases in the middle. First-strand cDNA used TRAV- and TRBV-specific primers, covering alpha and beta chains. The PCR that amplified TCRs ran for 20 to 25 cycles, relying on a constant-region primer and a V-primer adapter. MiXCR was run by TCRdb on the reads, yielding one entry per CDR3 protein. The sample yields 9,500 to 10,000 distinct CDR3 sequences, roughly four fifths seen once. The sample is drawn from a study of low-dose radiotherapy and immunotherapy resistance in tumors.

V and J are TRBV18 and TRBJ2-1; D is unresolved. This receptor was obtained from a human donor with advanced metastatic prostate, ovarian, gallbladder or colorectal cancer (not recorded which). This table probably holds off-target reads from a library built for another chain. CDR3 in DNA: TGTGCCAGCTCACCAAGTCTCAGGAGCTCCTACAATGAGCAGTTCTTC. This codes for CASSPSLRSSYNEQFF.